These T cell receptor beta chains were read from a single sample in a study of read filtering for tumor transcriptome and immune sequencing. TCRdb processed the reads anew with MiXCR; each CDR3 protein has one entry. The sample has some 130,000 distinct CDR3 sequences; approximately 13% are singletons. The source material was a population of CD138-negative cells sorted from bone marrow. Receptors were obtained from a donor at least 40 years old with multiple myeloma. The CDR3 runs from the conserved cysteine through the conserved F or W. A D gene is named only where the DNA matches it firmly. Part of the rows lack a size; the others show once, few, many or a class for expanded clones.

d_call: -; v_call: TRBV30; j_call: TRBJ1-4; clone_size: many; cdr3_aa: CACQGPDEKLFF; cdr3_nt: TGTGCCTGCCAGGGTCCGGATGAAAAACTGTTTTTT
d_call: TRBD1; v_call: TRBV7-9; j_call: TRBJ2-7; clone_size: many; cdr3_aa: CASSVRQGTTYEQYF; cdr3_nt: TGTGCCAGCAGCGTACGACAGGGAACGACCTACGAGCAGTACTTC
d_call: -; v_call: TRBV5-1; j_call: TRBJ2-1; clone_size: many; cdr3_aa: CASSLDLDRLLF; cdr3_nt: TGCGCCAGCAGCTTAGACCTGGACAGATTACTCTTC
d_call: TRBD1; v_call: TRBV9; j_call: TRBJ2-7; clone_size: many; cdr3_aa: CASSAGQGDNEQYF; cdr3_nt: TGTGCCAGCAGCGCGGGACAGGGAGACAACGAGCAGTACTTC
d_call: TRBD2; v_call: TRBV6-6; j_call: TRBJ2-2; clone_size: many; cdr3_aa: CASSYSSREVRTGELFF; cdr3_nt: TGTGCCAGCAGTTACTCCTCGCGGGAGGTGCGCACCGGGGAGCTGTTTTTT
d_call: -; v_call: TRBV6-1; j_call: TRBJ2-4; clone_size: many; cdr3_aa: CASSEPNIQYF; cdr3_nt: TGTGCCAGCAGTGAGCCGAACATTCAGTACTTC
d_call: -; v_call: TRBV6-2/TRBV6-3; j_call: TRBJ1-5; clone_size: many; cdr3_aa: CASSWEQEPQHF; cdr3_nt: TGTGCCAGCAGTTGGGAACAAGAGCCCCAGCATTTT
d_call: -; v_call: TRBV19; j_call: TRBJ2-7; clone_size: many; cdr3_aa: CASSIPGSSYEQYF; cdr3_nt: TGTGCCAGTAGTATTCCCGGGTCCAGCTACGAGCAGTACTTC
d_call: -; v_call: TRBV20-1; j_call: TRBJ2-1; clone_size: many; cdr3_aa: CSARPPGTFLDNEQFF; cdr3_nt: TGCAGTGCTAGACCCCCCGGGACATTCCTTGACAATGAGCAGTTCTTC
d_call: TRBD1; v_call: TRBV7-3; j_call: TRBJ2-3; clone_size: many; cdr3_aa: CASSKTGPTDTQYF; cdr3_nt: TGTGCCAGCAGCAAGACAGGGCCCACAGATACGCAGTATTTT
d_call: -; v_call: TRBV30; j_call: TRBJ1-4; clone_size: many; cdr3_aa: CAWTPFRRGLSNEKLFF; cdr3_nt: TGTGCCTGGACCCCGTTTCGTAGGGGGTTGAGCAATGAAAAACTGTTTTTT
d_call: -; v_call: TRBV5-5; j_call: TRBJ1-2; clone_size: few; cdr3_aa: CASSGTNYGYTF; cdr3_nt: TGTGCCAGCAGTGGGACCAACTATGGCTACACCTTC
d_call: -; v_call: TRBV23-1; j_call: TRBJ1-5; clone_size: -; cdr3_aa: CASSQLTKTKVYQPQHF; cdr3_nt: TGCGCCAGCAGTCAATTGACCAAAACAAAGGTCTATCAGCCCCAGCATTTT
d_call: TRBD1; v_call: TRBV5-6; j_call: TRBJ1-2; clone_size: many; cdr3_aa: CASVLDRGHGYTF; cdr3_nt: TGTGCCAGCGTATTGGACAGGGGGCATGGCTACACCTTC
d_call: -; v_call: TRBV7-2; j_call: TRBJ1-1; clone_size: -; cdr3_aa: CASSLVAMNTEALF; cdr3_nt: TGTGCCAGCAGCTTAGTGGCTATGAACACCGAAGCTCTCTTT
d_call: TRBD1; v_call: TRBV19; j_call: TRBJ2-4; clone_size: few; cdr3_aa: CASSMTGLETKNIQYF; cdr3_nt: TGTGCCAGTAGTATGACAGGGCTGGAAACCAAAAACATTCAGTACTTC
d_call: -; v_call: TRBV21-1; j_call: TRBJ2-2; clone_size: few; cdr3_aa: CASSKTEIAGKTGELFF; cdr3_nt: TGTGCCAGCAGCAAAACGGAAATAGCGGGGAAGACCGGGGAGCTGTTTTTT
d_call: -; v_call: TRBV18; j_call: TRBJ2-6; clone_size: once; cdr3_aa: CASSPSGTGGLAGANALTF; cdr3_nt: TGTGCCAGCTCACCTTCCGGGACAGGAGGGCTGGCGGGGGCCAACGCCCTGACTTTC
d_call: TRBD2; v_call: TRBV6-2/TRBV6-3; j_call: TRBJ2-3; clone_size: many; cdr3_aa: CGVVAGETDTQYF; cdr3_nt: TGTGGGGTCGTAGCGGGAGAGACAGATACGCAGTATTTT
d_call: TRBD1; v_call: TRBV18; j_call: TRBJ1-1; clone_size: few; cdr3_aa: CASSPITGADTEAFF; cdr3_nt: TGTGCCAGCTCACCGATTACAGGGGCGGACACTGAAGCTTTCTTT
d_call: -; v_call: TRBV18; j_call: TRBJ2-6; clone_size: -; cdr3_aa: CASSQGSSSGANVLAF; cdr3_nt: TGTGCCAGCTCACAAGGGTCCAGCTCTGGGGCCAACGTCCTGGCTTTC
d_call: -; v_call: TRBV29-1; j_call: TRBJ2-7; clone_size: many; cdr3_aa: CSVAGLRESEQYF; cdr3_nt: TGCAGCGTTGCTGGGTTGCGAGAGTCCGAGCAGTACTTC
d_call: -; v_call: TRBV18; j_call: TRBJ1-1; clone_size: many; cdr3_aa: CASSATGNPPNENTEAFF; cdr3_nt: TGTGCCAGCTCGGCTACAGGGAACCCACCGAATGAGAACACTGAAGCTTTCTTT
d_call: -; v_call: TRBV11-2; j_call: TRBJ1-6; clone_size: -; cdr3_aa: CASSLRRDNSPLHF; cdr3_nt: TGTGCCAGCAGCTTGAGAAGAGATAATTCACCCCTCCACTTT
d_call: -; v_call: TRBV20-1; j_call: TRBJ2-1; clone_size: many; cdr3_aa: CSARGGPDEQFF; cdr3_nt: TGCAGTGCTAGAGGGGGTCCCGATGAGCAGTTCTTC
d_call: TRBD1; v_call: TRBV6-1; j_call: TRBJ2-2; clone_size: few; cdr3_aa: CASRGTGEESGELFF; cdr3_nt: TGTGCCAGCAGGGGGACAGGGGAAGAGTCCGGGGAGCTGTTTTTT
d_call: -; v_call: TRBV3-1; j_call: TRBJ1-5; clone_size: many; cdr3_aa: CASSLPDQPQHF; cdr3_nt: TGTGCCAGCAGCCTACCCGATCAGCCCCAGCATTTT
d_call: TRBD1; v_call: TRBV10-3; j_call: TRBJ1-1; clone_size: many; cdr3_aa: CAISESTGKSRTEAFF; cdr3_nt: TGTGCCATCAGTGAGTCGACAGGGAAATCTCGTACTGAAGCTTTCTTT
d_call: TRBD1; v_call: TRBV11-2; j_call: TRBJ2-5; clone_size: many; cdr3_aa: CASSLVGTAQETQYF; cdr3_nt: TGTGCCAGCAGCTTAGTTGGGACAGCTCAAGAGACCCAGTACTTC
d_call: -; v_call: TRBV4-1; j_call: TRBJ2-7; clone_size: many; cdr3_aa: CASSQGPRGSYEQYF; cdr3_nt: TGCGCCAGCAGCCAAGGGCCTAGGGGTTCCTACGAGCAGTACTTC
d_call: -; v_call: TRBV20-1; j_call: TRBJ2-5; clone_size: many; cdr3_aa: CSARWGTTQETQYF; cdr3_nt: TGCAGTGCTAGGTGGGGGACAACCCAAGAGACCCAGTACTTC
d_call: -; v_call: TRBV7-9; j_call: TRBJ2-3; clone_size: many; cdr3_aa: CASSLGGGQKTDTQYF; cdr3_nt: TGTGCCAGCAGCTTAGGGGGCGGACAGAAAACAGATACGCAGTATTTT
d_call: TRBD1; v_call: TRBV15; j_call: TRBJ2-5; clone_size: many; cdr3_aa: CATRGWDRIEETQYF; cdr3_nt: TGTGCCACCAGGGGCTGGGACAGGATAGAAGAGACCCAGTACTTC
d_call: TRBD1; v_call: TRBV29-1; j_call: TRBJ2-1; clone_size: many; cdr3_aa: CSIFTGQGSIGQFF; cdr3_nt: TGCAGCATTTTCACGGGACAGGGTAGCATAGGGCAGTTCTTC
d_call: TRBD1; v_call: TRBV30; j_call: TRBJ1-4; clone_size: many; cdr3_aa: CAWSERTGSEKLFF; cdr3_nt: TGTGCCTGGAGTGAGAGGACAGGGTCCGAAAAACTGTTTTTT
d_call: -; v_call: TRBV29-1; j_call: TRBJ1-1; clone_size: many; cdr3_aa: CSVEGGRSTEAFF; cdr3_nt: TGCAGCGTTGAGGGGGGGCGGAGCACTGAAGCTTTCTTT
d_call: -; v_call: TRBV7-2; j_call: TRBJ1-3; clone_size: few; cdr3_aa: CASSGGTFDTIYF; cdr3_nt: TGTGCCAGCAGCGGGGGTACTTTTGACACCATATATTTT
d_call: TRBD1; v_call: TRBV19; j_call: TRBJ2-5; clone_size: many; cdr3_aa: CASSRDRENGETQYF; cdr3_nt: TGTGCCAGTAGTAGGGACAGGGAGAATGGTGAGACCCAGTACTTC
d_call: -; v_call: TRBV29-1; j_call: TRBJ1-1; clone_size: many; cdr3_aa: CSVLRDLNTEAFF; cdr3_nt: TGCAGCGTTCTCAGGGATCTGAACACTGAAGCTTTCTTT
d_call: TRBD1; v_call: TRBV20-1; j_call: TRBJ1-1; clone_size: many; cdr3_aa: CSARDLQGGFNTEAFF; cdr3_nt: TGCAGTGCTAGAGATTTACAGGGGGGCTTTAACACTGAAGCTTTCTTT
d_call: TRBD2; v_call: TRBV18; j_call: TRBJ2-1; clone_size: few; cdr3_aa: CASSPVRTSGGAGGQFF; cdr3_nt: TGTGCCAGCTCACCCGTTCGAACTAGCGGGGGGGCTGGTGGGCAGTTCTTC
d_call: TRBD1; v_call: TRBV29-1; j_call: TRBJ2-3; clone_size: many; cdr3_aa: CSGTGTATDTQYF; cdr3_nt: TGCAGCGGCACCGGGACAGCCACAGATACGCAGTATTTT
d_call: TRBD1; v_call: TRBV18; j_call: TRBJ2-6; clone_size: many; cdr3_aa: CASSPPGQYSGANVLTF; cdr3_nt: TGTGCCAGCTCACCACCGGGACAGTATTCAGGGGCCAACGTCCTGACTTTC
d_call: TRBD1; v_call: TRBV29-1; j_call: TRBJ1-1; clone_size: many; cdr3_aa: CSATQGAPGTEAFF; cdr3_nt: TGCAGCGCAACCCAGGGGGCGCCGGGCACTGAAGCTTTCTTT
d_call: TRBD2; v_call: TRBV5-1; j_call: TRBJ2-1; clone_size: many; cdr3_aa: CASSPGLAGGNNELFF; cdr3_nt: TGCGCCAGCAGCCCCGGGCTAGCGGGAGGAAACAATGAGCTGTTCTTC
d_call: TRBD1; v_call: TRBV2; j_call: TRBJ2-2; clone_size: many; cdr3_aa: CASSRDSSAVGELFF; cdr3_nt: TGTGCCAGCAGTCGGGACAGCTCGGCCGTCGGGGAGCTGTTTTTT
d_call: -; v_call: TRBV30; j_call: TRBJ1-5; clone_size: few; cdr3_aa: CAWRTRIGAGNQPQHF; cdr3_nt: TGTGCCTGGAGGACCAGGATAGGGGCCGGCAATCAGCCCCAGCATTTT
d_call: -; v_call: TRBV28; j_call: TRBJ1-5; clone_size: many; cdr3_aa: CASNVKGGFNQPQHF; cdr3_nt: TGTGCCAGCAACGTTAAGGGTGGGTTCAATCAGCCCCAGCATTTT
d_call: -; v_call: TRBV30; j_call: TRBJ2-1; clone_size: many; cdr3_aa: CARETGMRNNEQFF; cdr3_nt: TGTGCCAGGGAAACAGGCATGCGAAACAATGAGCAGTTCTTC
d_call: TRBD1; v_call: TRBV11-2; j_call: TRBJ2-7; clone_size: -; cdr3_aa: CASAGQAYEQYF; cdr3_nt: TGTGCCAGCGCCGGACAGGCCTACGAGCAGTACTTC
d_call: TRBD1; v_call: TRBV19; j_call: TRBJ2-1; clone_size: many; cdr3_aa: CASSNRDSYNEQFF; cdr3_nt: TGTGCCAGTAGTAACCGGGACAGCTACAATGAGCAGTTCTTC
d_call: -; v_call: TRBV7-9; j_call: TRBJ2-2; clone_size: many; cdr3_aa: CASSLPLTGYTGELFF; cdr3_nt: TGTGCCAGCAGCTTACCTCTTACGGGTTACACCGGGGAGCTGTTTTTT
d_call: -; v_call: TRBV4-1; j_call: TRBJ1-1; clone_size: many; cdr3_aa: CASSQVRGNTEAFF; cdr3_nt: TGCGCCAGCAGCCAAGTCAGGGGGAACACTGAAGCTTTCTTT
d_call: TRBD1; v_call: TRBV5-1; j_call: TRBJ1-3; clone_size: -; cdr3_aa: CASSPYDRVAGNTIYF; cdr3_nt: TGCGCCAGCAGCCCATACGACAGGGTGGCTGGAAACACCATATATTTT